This TCR beta chain was observed in a study of T cell responses to AZD1222 COVID-19 vaccine. Study as a whole: Analyses pooled second doses at about 4 or about 12 weeks.

This clone showed up just a few times. Its specificity is unknown. The repertoire was sequenced with immunoSEQ multiplex PCR; TCRdb's copy has only in-frame clones and lacks some. The sample yields around 100,000 clones, approximately 90% seen once. Per germline, CDR1 SQVTM and CDR2 ANQGSEA. The length of the CDR3 is 12 residues. The V gene end was trimmed by 7 bases and the J gene end by 6 bases; junction bases not matched to a gene: 7. Overall study findings and caveats: Across spike, vaccine-associated CD4 TCRs were found, dominant at 160-218 and 743-854. Repertoires were sampled only after the peak T cell response.

Material: peripheral blood, obtained on day 0 of AZD1222 vaccination. V is TRBV29-1 and J is TRBJ2-5; 8 positions agree with TRBD1. The TCR was taken from an adult in good health. CDR3 loop: CSGDRGVQTQYF. The CDR3, as DNA: TGCAGCGGCGACAGGGGCGTTCAGACCCAGTACTTC.